The next 13 T cell receptor beta chains were all read from a single sample in a study of cytomegalovirus exposure and HLA in healthy donors. The PCR made use of 60 Vbeta and 13 Jbeta primers. The assay was immunoSEQ multiplex PCR, and TCRdb's table has in-frame clones only and misses some. The sample holds approximately 140,000 clones, roughly 78% seen once. Sequencing was performed on PBMCs. The origin of the receptors is a man aged 45-60 years in good health and CMV-seropositive.

V is TRBV4-2 and J is TRBJ1-1; 7 bases are shared with TRBD1. This CDR3 is 17 amino acids long. J was trimmed by 0 bases and V by 4 bases; bases with no gene match: 11. CDR1 LGHNA and CDR2 YNFKEQ come from the germline V gene. The CDR3 nucleotides are TGTGCCAGCAGCCGTGTCCCGGGACAGTCAATGAACACTGAAGCTTTCTTT. Residues: CASSRVPGQSMNTEAFF.

About this clone itself: One end of the junction does not line up with germline, which may come from a read error. V gene TRBV7-9 combines with J gene TRBJ2-2; a weak D match, TRBD2 (5 bases). CDR1 and CDR2 (germline): SEHNR, FQNEAQ (reference sequence). The CDR3 sequence is 18 residues long. The CDR3 sequence is CSSSFSSGLGSGTGELFF. DNA of the CDR3: TGTTCCAGCAGCTTCTCATCGGGGTTGGGAAGTGGCACCGGGGAGCTGTTTTTT.

The gene calls are TRBV19 and TRBJ2-7; TRBD1 matches 11 bases. CDR1 and CDR2 from the germline V gene are LNHDA and SQIVND (reference sequence). The CDR3 contains 13 residues. Germline trimming cut 4 bases from V and 6 bases from J; bases unmatched to any gene: 2. The CDR3 reads CASSTGTGGEQYF. The CDR3, as DNA: TGTGCCAGTAGTACCGGGACAGGGGGCGAGCAGTACTTC.

The V call is TRBV30, the J call TRBJ2-6; the D gene is possibly TRBD1 (5 bases). The CDR3 consists of 16 residues. V lost 2 bases and J lost 0, with 11 bases in between. Per the germline V gene, CDR1 is GTSNPN and CDR2 is SVGIG (reference sequence). The CDR3 here is CAWSWGSFSGANVLTF. As DNA, the CDR3 is TGTGCCTGGAGTTGGGGCAGTTTCTCTGGGGCCAACGTCCTGACTTTC.

As to this clone: The junction departs from the called germline gene at one end, perhaps through a read error. DNA for the CDR3: TGTTCCAGCAGCCTGCCGGGACAGGACTACTACGAGCAGTACTTC. Translating it yields CSSSLPGQDYYEQYF. The chain joins TRBV7-9 to TRBJ2-7; 8 bases agree with TRBD1. The CDR3 covers 15 residues. The germline V gene encodes CDR1 SEHNR and CDR2 FQNEAQ (reference sequence). The full variable domain, its missing parts supplied by reference TRBV7-9 and TRBJ2-7, is DTGVSQNPRHKITKRGQNVTFRCDPISEHNRLYWYRQTLGQGPEFLTYFQNEAQLEKSRLLSDRFSAERPKGSFSTLEIQRTEQGDSAMYLCSSSLPGQDYYEQYFGPGTRLTVT.

The V call is TRBV5-5, the J call TRBJ1-2; D is uncertain. Trimming cost V 7 bases and J 5 bases, with 12 bases left between them. CDR3 length equals 12 residues. Germline V lookup: CDR1 SGHKS, CDR2 YYEKEE (reference sequence). The CDR3 sequence: CASSLGDYGYTF. In DNA, the CDR3 is TGTGCCAGCTCCCTCGGGGATTATGGCTACACCTTC. The whole variable domain, filled in from reference TRBV5-5 and TRBJ1-2, reads DAGVTQSPTHLIKTRGQQVTLRCSPISGHKSVSWYQQVLGQGPQFIFQYYEKEERGRGNFPDRFSARQFPNYSSELNVNALLLGDSALYLCASSLGDYGYTFGSGTRLTVV.

The chain recombines TRBV5-1 with TRBJ2-5; tentatively, D is TRBD1 (6 bases). CDR1 SGHRS and CDR2 YFSETQ come from the germline V gene. V was pared by 3 bases and J by 4 bases, with 16 bases between. The CDR3 spans 15 residues. The CDR3 DNA sequence: TGCGCCAGCAGCTGGGGGCAGAGCGGCGGAGAGACCCAGTACTTC. It is translated as CASSWGQSGGETQYF.

This clone was observed a few times. This chain joins TRBV5-1 and TRBJ2-1, with D possibly matching TRBD2 (6 bases). Trimming removed 4 bases from V and 1 base from J, with 12 bases in between. The CDR3 is 15 residues long. Per the germline V gene, CDR1 is SGHRS and CDR2 is YFSETQ. The CDR3 DNA is TGCGCCAGCAGCCTCATAGCGGATTCCTACAATGAGCAGTTCTTC. It codes for CASSLIADSYNEQFF.

The rearrangement joins TRBV19 to TRBJ2-2, with D perhaps TRBD2 (5 bases). Germline-derived CDR1 and CDR2 are LNHDA and SQIVND (reference sequence). The CDR3 consists of 13 residues. Trimming pared 3 bases from V and 7 bases from J, leaving 9 bases between. In DNA, the CDR3 is TGTGCCAGTAGTATCGGGGTGATCGGGGAGCTGTTTTTT. It encodes CASSIGVIGELFF.

The J gene is TRBJ1-1, the V gene TRBV5-1; tentatively, D is TRBD1 (5 bases). With 0 bases removed from V and 4 bases from J, the gap between germline ends came to 10 bases. Germline V gene data show CDR1 as SGHRS and CDR2 as YFSETQ. CDR3 length equals 14 residues. As DNA, the CDR3 is TGCGCCAGCAGCTTGGGGGCAGGGCGCACTGAAGCTTTCTTT. The encoded protein is CASSLGAGRTEAFF.

The CDR3 region is CASSSKGRGGNQPQHF. Written as DNA, the CDR3 is TGTGCCAGCAGTTCCAAAGGCAGAGGAGGCAATCAGCCCCAGCATTTT. J is TRBJ1-5 and V is TRBV28; no definite D call. The CDR3 has 16 residues. V lost 4 bases and J lost 2, with 15 bases in between. Germline V gene data show CDR1 as MDHEN and CDR2 as SYDVKM.

V usage is TRBV2 and J usage is TRBJ2-7, with D unclear. Germline CDR1 SNHLY, CDR2 FYNNEI. This CDR3 has 13 amino acids. The V end lost 4 bases, the J end lost 4 bases, and 11 bases lay between the germline ends. CDR3 sequence reads: CASSVSSWYEQYF. CDR3 nucleotides: TGTGCCAGCAGTGTGTCTAGTTGGTACGAGCAGTACTTC.

The chain links TRBV7-9 to TRBJ2-7; D perhaps matches TRBD2 (5 bases). The CDR3 is 14 residues long. Trimming shortened V by 5 bases and J by 5 bases, and 16 bases separated the two germline ends. Germline V CDR1 and CDR2: SEHNR, FQNEAQ (reference sequence). The CDR3 loop reads CASSPLEDRNEQYF. CDR3 in DNA: TGTGCCAGCAGCCCGTTGGAGGATAGAAACGAGCAGTACTTC. Based on the CDR3 plus reference TRBV7-9 and TRBJ2-7, the full variable domain is DTGVSQNPRHKITKRGQNVTFRCDPISEHNRLYWYRQTLGQGPEFLTYFQNEAQLEKSRLLSDRFSAERPKGSFSTLEIQRTEQGDSAMYLCASSPLEDRNEQYFGPGTRLTVT.